Each of the 28 T cell receptor beta chains below was sequenced from the same sample in a study of graft-versus-host responses after intestinal transplantation. Their recognized antigens are unknown. The assay was immunoSEQ multiplex PCR, and TCRdb's table has in-frame clones only and misses some. Of around 96,000 clones listed, more than 85% are singletons. The sample was unstimulated CD4+ T cells sorted from spleen or lymph node cells, taken before intestinal transplant. The origin of the receptors is a human donor who received an intestinal transplant.

The V call is TRBV6-1, the J call TRBJ2-5, with 10 bases matching TRBD2. CDR1 is MNHNS and CDR2 is SASEGT in the germline V gene. CDR3 length: 15 residues. Losses at the gene ends were 4 bases for V and 1 base for J; bases not matched to a gene: 3. CDR3 nucleotide sequence: TGTGCCAGCAGTGGACTAGCGGGCCTCCAAGAGACCCAGTACTTC. Its translation is CASSGLAGLQETQYF.

V is TRBV28 and J is TRBJ1-2; 8 bases are shared with TRBD1. J lost 4 bases, V lost 2 bases, and 3 bases had no gene match. The CDR3 loop spans 14 amino acids. Germline loops: CDR1 MDHEN, CDR2 SYDVKM. CDR3 sequence: CASSLADRGYGYTF. The CDR3 bases are TGTGCCAGCAGTTTAGCCGACAGGGGCTATGGCTACACCTTC.

The CDR3 coding sequence is TGTGCCAGCAGACAGGGTCGTTACACTGAAGCTTTCTTT. Translated: CASRQGRYTEAFF. This sequence joins TRBV6-1 and TRBJ1-1; weak D call: TRBD1 (6 bases). Trimming pared 6 bases from V and 3 bases from J, leaving 11 bases between. The CDR3 has 13 amino acids. Germline CDR1 is MNHNS and CDR2 is SASEGT.

V is TRBV15 and J is TRBJ2-1, with 8 bases that match TRBD2. Germline CDR1 and CDR2: LNHNV and YYDKDF (reference sequence). V was clipped by 1 base and J by 5 bases; unmatched bases: 16. This CDR3 is built from 19 residues. The CDR3 here is CATSRAKLSGVNSNNEQFF. The CDR3 bases are TGTGCCACCAGCAGAGCTAAACTTAGCGGGGTAAATTCTAACAATGAGCAGTTCTTC.

This clone was counted once. V usage is TRBV6-5 and J usage is TRBJ2-1, with a tentative D call TRBD2 (6 bases). CDR3 length: 14 residues. The V gene lost 6 bases and the J gene lost 3 bases, with 12 bases spanning the gap. Germline assignment: CDR1 MNHEY and CDR2 SVGAGI. This chain's CDR3 is CASSSRGNYNEQFF. The CDR3 DNA sequence: TGTGCCAGCAGCTCCCGCGGGAACTACAATGAGCAGTTCTTC.

The chain couples TRBV6-1 to TRBJ2-7; TRBD2 matches 9 bases. The ends lost 0 bases at V and 6 bases at J; junction bases unmatched: 6. Germline loops: CDR1 MNHNS, CDR2 SASEGT. CDR3 length equals 15 residues. CDR3 sequence: CASSEAAAGGREQYF. CDR3 coding DNA: TGTGCCAGCAGTGAAGCCGCAGCGGGGGGACGCGAGCAGTACTTC.

The chain has TRBV18 and TRBJ1-3; 9 nucleotides line up with TRBD1. Germline V gives CDR1 KGHSH, CDR2 LQKENI. With 4 bases clipped from V and 3 bases from J, the junction kept 13 bases outside the gene matches. The CDR3 contains 18 residues. The DNA for the CDR3 is TGTGCCAGCTCACGTACCGGGACAGGGTTAACGTTTGGAAACACCATATATTTT. Translation: CASSRTGTGLTFGNTIYF. Filled out from reference TRBV18 and TRBJ1-3, the complete variable domain reads NAGVMQNPRHLVRRRGQEARLRCSPMKGHSHVYWYRQLPEEGLKFMVYLQKENIIDESGMPKERFSAEFPKEGPSILRIQQVVRGDSAAYFCASSRTGTGLTFGNTIYFGEGSWLTVV.

This chain joins TRBV5-1 and TRBJ2-7; the match to TRBD2 covers 8 bases. Germline V CDR1 and CDR2: SGHRS, YFSETQ. J gave up 6 bases and V 3 bases, and 11 bases lay outside the gene matches. This CDR3 contains 15 residues. This CDR3 reads CASSYTRTSSSEQYF. CDR3 DNA sequence: TGCGCCAGCAGCTACACCAGGACTAGCTCATCCGAGCAGTACTTC.

The V gene is TRBV19, the J gene TRBJ2-2; TRBD1 is a possible D gene (6 bases). This CDR3 is 15 amino acids long. V gave up 3 bases and J gave up 6 bases, with 14 bases separating them. Germline values: CDR1 LNHDA, CDR2 SQIVND (reference sequence). CDR3 DNA: TGTGCCAGTAGTATCTCAGGGGCGAGGGCCGGGGAGCTGTTTTTT. Its translation: CASSISGARAGELFF.

This rearrangement joins TRBV2 to TRBJ1-1; possibly TRBD1 for D (6 bases). The V gene lost 6 bases and the J gene lost 5 bases, with 13 bases spanning the gap. The V gene's germline CDR1 is SNHLY and CDR2 FYNNEI. The CDR3 extends over 13 amino acids. For the CDR3, the DNA is TGTGCCAGCAGCCCCGAGGGGGGGACTGAAGCTTTCTTT. Its protein is CASSPEGGTEAFF.

The chain recombines TRBV5-1 with TRBJ2-5; 11 bases align to TRBD2. The CDR3 spans 15 residues. In germline, CDR1 is SGHRS, CDR2 YFSETQ. V was clipped by 8 bases and J by 3 bases; unmatched bases: 9. This chain's CDR3 is CASSYGLAGKETQYF. CDR3 sequence (DNA): TGCGCCAGTTCCTATGGACTAGCGGGTAAAGAGACCCAGTACTTC.

The V and J genes are TRBV15 and TRBJ2-7, with D possibly TRBD1 on 6 matching bases. This CDR3 is 15 amino acids long. Per germline, CDR1 LNHNV and CDR2 YYDKDF (reference sequence). V was clipped by 2 bases and J by 1 base, with 12 bases between them. The CDR3 DNA is TGTGCCACCAGCAGATCGACAGGCATATCCTACGAGCAGTACTTC. Encoded protein: CATSRSTGISYEQYF.

The chain links TRBV5-1 to TRBJ1-5, with D possibly TRBD1 on 6 matching bases. The CDR3 has 17 amino acids. Germline CDR1 and CDR2: SGHRS and YFSETQ. The V end lost 5 bases, the J end lost 5 bases, and 23 bases lay between the germline ends. The CDR3 loop is CASRPLPGGGEHQPQHF. Here the CDR3 DNA reads TGCGCCAGCAGACCCCTTCCGGGGGGGGGCGAACATCAGCCCCAGCATTTT.

CDR3 nucleotides: TGTGCCACCAGCAGAGATTTAAAGCGAAGCTCCTACAATGAGCAGTTCTTC. Amino acid sequence: CATSRDLKRSSYNEQFF. The chain combines TRBV15 with TRBJ2-1; D unclear. The V gene's germline CDR1 is LNHNV and CDR2 YYDKDF (reference sequence). The CDR3 loop spans 17 amino acids. Deletions cut 0 bases from V and 0 bases from J, with 12 bases between. Drawing the rest from reference TRBV15 and TRBJ2-1, the complete variable domain is DAMVIQNPRYQVTQFGKPVTLSCSQTLNHNVMYWYQQKSSQAPKLLFHYYDKDFNNEADTPDNFQSRRPNTSFCFLDIRSPGLGDTAMYLCATSRDLKRSSYNEQFFGPGTRLTVL.

As concerns this clone: An end of the junction does not agree with germline; a read error may underlie this. The chain joins TRBV7-3 to TRBJ1-5; TRBD1 matches at 9 bases. The CDR3 consists of 14 residues. The germline gives CDR1 SGHTA, CDR2 FQGTGA. This chain's CDR3 is CASSITGGMEPQHF. In DNA, the CDR3 is TGTGCCAGCAGCATAACAGGGGGCATGGAGCCCCAGCATTTT.

This sequence joins TRBV5-8 and TRBJ1-2, with TRBD1 identical over 7 bases. The CDR3 contains 15 residues. The trim removed 4 bases at V and 2 bases at J, leaving 8 bases unmatched. The V gene's germline CDR1 is SGHTS and CDR2 YDEGEE. CDR3 in DNA: TGTGCCAGCAGCCCCTACAGGGGAGGCAACTATGGCTACACCTTC. Translating it yields CASSPYRGGNYGYTF. The variable domain in full, with the rest retrieved from reference TRBV5-8 and TRBJ1-2, is EAGVTQSPTHLIKTRGQQATLRCSPISGHTSVYWYQQALGLGLQFLLWYDEGEERNRGNFPPRFSGRQFPNYSSELNVNALELEDSALYLCASSPYRGGNYGYTFGSGTRLTVV.

J is TRBJ2-1 and V is TRBV5-1, with 9 bases fitting TRBD2. CDR3 size: 15 residues. CDR1 SGHRS and CDR2 YFSETQ come from the germline V gene. J gave up 0 bases and V 5 bases, and 3 bases lay outside the gene matches. As DNA, the CDR3 is TGCGCCAGCAGACTAGCGGGTTACTCCTACAATGAGCAGTTCTTC. Amino acid sequence: CASRLAGYSYNEQFF.

The rearrangement links TRBV9 to TRBJ1-1, with D tentatively TRBD1 (5 bases). CDR1 SGDLS and CDR2 YYNGEE come from the germline V gene. With 0 bases removed from V and 10 bases from J, the gap between germline ends came to 13 bases. This CDR3 has 13 residues. The CDR3 spells CASSVGQYGPAFF. Written as DNA, the CDR3 is TGTGCCAGCAGCGTAGGACAGTATGGACCAGCTTTCTTT.

The rearrangement joins TRBV4-1 to TRBJ1-1; TRBD1 might be the D (6 bases). Trimming pared 0 bases from V and 2 bases from J, leaving 13 bases between. CDR3 length equals 16 residues. CDR1 is MGHRA, CDR2 YSYEKL, per germline. The chain's CDR3 is CASSQERTGSNTEAFF. The CDR3 DNA is TGCGCCAGCAGCCAAGAGCGAACAGGGTCAAACACTGAAGCTTTCTTT.

The J gene is TRBJ2-5, the V gene TRBV7-2; D is unresolved. CDR3 size: 11 residues. Trimming stripped 3 bases from V and 10 bases from J, with 9 bases between. Germline V gene sequence: CDR1 SGHTA, CDR2 FQGNSA. The chain's CDR3 is CASSFWSSQYF. The CDR3 nucleotides are TGTGCCAGCAGCTTCTGGTCCAGCCAGTACTTC. Looking up the rest from reference TRBV7-2 and TRBJ2-5 gives the full variable domain: GAGVSQSPSNKVTEKGKDVELRCDPISGHTALYWYRQSLGQGLEFLIYFQGNSAPDKSGLPSDRFSAERTGGSVSTLTIQRTQQEDSAVYLCASSFWSSQYFGPGTRLLVL.

The CDR3 spells CASSQESRGPETSTDTQYF. CDR3 sequence (DNA): TGCGCCAGCAGCCAAGAATCTAGAGGTCCGGAGACTAGCACAGATACGCAGTATTTT. The rearrangement uses TRBV4-3 and TRBJ2-3; unclear D gene. CDR1 is LGHNA and CDR2 is YSLEER in the germline V gene. V lost 0 bases and J 0 bases, leaving 19 bases between the germline ends. This CDR3 has 19 amino acids.

This clone was recorded once. The chain employs TRBV27 and TRBJ1-1, with a weak D call TRBD1 (5 bases). V dropped 6 bases and J dropped 0 bases, with 14 bases sitting between them. CDR1 and CDR2 (germline): MNHEY, SMNVEV (reference sequence). This CDR3 has 15 amino acids. CDR3: CASSPTGVMNTEAFF. CDR3 DNA: TGTGCCAGCAGCCCCACGGGGGTCATGAACACTGAAGCTTTCTTT.

J is TRBJ2-1 and V is TRBV5-4; 7 bases agree with TRBD2. Germline CDR1 and CDR2: SGHNT and YYREEE (reference sequence). The CDR3 contains 16 residues. J was trimmed by 8 bases and V by 2 bases; bases with no gene match: 13. CDR3 amino acids: CASSFGGGLAGDEQFF. The CDR3 nucleotides are TGTGCCAGCAGCTTTGGGGGAGGGTTAGCCGGCGATGAGCAGTTCTTC. Looking up the rest from reference TRBV5-4 and TRBJ2-1 gives the full variable domain: ETGVTQSPTHLIKTRGQQVTLRCSSQSGHNTVSWYQQALGQGPQFIFQYYREEENGRGNFPPRFSGLQFPNYSSELNVNALELDDSALYLCASSFGGGLAGDEQFFGPGTRLTVL.

This clone turned up a few times. The V call is TRBV2, the J call TRBJ2-3, with D uncertain. CDR3 length: 13 residues. Germline V CDR1 and CDR2: SNHLY, FYNNEI. V lost 1 base and J 5 bases, leaving 7 bases between the germline ends. In DNA, the CDR3 is TGTGCCAGCAGTGAAGGTGAGGAAGATACGCAGTATTTT. Amino acid sequence: CASSEGEEDTQYF. Combining the CDR3 with reference TRBV2 and TRBJ2-3 gives the whole variable domain EPEVTQTPSHQVTQMGQEVILRCVPISNHLYFYWYRQILGQKVEFLVSFYNNEISEKSEIFDDQFSVERPDGSNFTLKIRSTKLEDSAMYFCASSEGEEDTQYFGPGTRLTVL.

The rearrangement uses TRBV5-1 and TRBJ2-5; 11 positions match TRBD1. The CDR3 consists of 14 residues. Germline CDR1 is SGHRS and CDR2 is YFSETQ. The V gene end was trimmed by 4 bases and the J gene end by 2 bases; junction bases not matched to a gene: 1. The CDR3 here is CASSRDRGQETQYF. In DNA form, the CDR3 reads TGCGCCAGCAGCCGGGACAGGGGGCAAGAGACCCAGTACTTC.

There are a few counts of this clone. The chain recombines TRBV6-6 with TRBJ1-1, with 11 bases identical to TRBD1. CDR3 size: 14 residues. Germline V CDR1 and CDR2: MNHNY, SVGAGI (reference sequence). The V segment lost 5 bases and the J segment 1 base; nucleotides outside the gene matches: 0. Here the CDR3 DNA reads TGTGCCAGCAGTGGACAGGGGGCGAACACTGAAGCTTTCTTT. Amino acid sequence: CASSGQGANTEAFF.

The gene calls are TRBV5-1 and TRBJ2-6; D perhaps matches TRBD1 (5 bases). V was shortened by 1 base and J by 0 bases, with 11 bases between the two germline ends. There are 17 residues in the CDR3. Per the germline V gene, CDR1 is SGHRS and CDR2 is YFSETQ. CDR3 in amino acids: CASSLWQGSSGANVLTF. The CDR3 DNA is TGCGCCAGCAGCTTGTGGCAGGGTAGCTCTGGGGCCAACGTCCTGACTTTC.

The chain uses TRBV7-9 and TRBJ2-7, with 8 bases aligning to TRBD1. The junction had 8 bases not matched to a gene; V was cut back by 1 base and J by 3 bases. The CDR3 extends over 16 amino acids. Germline-derived CDR1 and CDR2 are SEHNR and FQNEAQ (reference sequence). The CDR3 loop is CASSLEGQGGGYEQYF. CDR3 sequence (DNA): TGTGCCAGCAGCTTAGAAGGACAGGGAGGCGGCTACGAGCAGTACTTC.